Shown below are 24 T cell receptor beta chains from a single sample sequenced in a study of blood T cell repertoires in COVID-19. TCRdb's table, derived via immunoSEQ multiplex PCR, lists solely in-frame clones and lacks some. Among about 15,000 clones listed, around 86% were seen once. The sample was peripheral blood. The receptors originated from a man aged 80 or over with active or convalescent COVID-19.

A single count supports this clone. The chain carries TRBV5-4 and TRBJ1-2; tentatively, D is TRBD1 (6 bases). In germline, CDR1 is SGHNT, CDR2 YYREEE (reference sequence). The CDR3 spans 14 residues. Deletions cut 4 bases from V and 6 bases from J, with 16 bases between. CDR3 nucleotide sequence: TGTGCCAGCAGCCGACCTCGGACAGCTGATGGCTACACCTTC. Protein: CASSRPRTADGYTF.

The CDR3 loop is CASSLAQGPEYF. The CDR3, as DNA: TGCGCCAGCAGCTTGGCACAGGGCCCAGAGTACTTC. This chain links TRBV5-1 with TRBJ2-7; a possible D gene is TRBD1 (6 bases). CDR1 SGHRS and CDR2 YFSETQ come from the germline V gene. The CDR3 spans 12 residues. V was pared by 0 bases and J by 11 bases, with 12 bases between.

The chain recombines TRBV13 with TRBJ2-7, with D unresolved. CDR3 length equals 15 residues. Between the trimmed V and J ends, which lost 5 bases and 6 bases, there was a span of 20 bases. CDR1 and CDR2 (germline): PRHDT, FYEKMQ (reference sequence). The CDR3 DNA is TGTGCCAGCAGCCCCCGCGGCGTTACGGTTGGCGAGCAGTACTTC. Its protein product is CASSPRGVTVGEQYF.

J is TRBJ1-3 and V is TRBV19; no clear D gene. V was shortened by 8 bases and J by 0 bases, with 11 bases between the two germline ends. The CDR3 has 14 amino acids. Looked up from germline, CDR1 is LNHDA and CDR2 is SQIVND (reference sequence). In nucleotides, the CDR3 is TGTGCCAGTCGAAGCGGGTCCTCTGGAAACACCATATATTTT. Its protein is CASRSGSSGNTIYF.

The chain carries TRBV9 and TRBJ2-3; D not resolved. Germline values: CDR1 SGDLS, CDR2 YYNGEE. Between the trimmed V and J ends, which lost 3 bases and 2 bases, there was a span of 13 bases. The CDR3 runs to 15 residues. DNA of the CDR3: TGTGCCAGCAGCGGCGGTTGGGTGGACACAGATACGCAGTATTTT. It codes for CASSGGWVDTDTQYF. The full variable domain, completed using reference TRBV9 and TRBJ2-3, is DSGVTQTPKHLITATGQRVTLRCSPRSGDLSVYWYQQSLDQGLQFLIQYYNGEERAKGNILERFSAQQFPDLHSELNLSSLELGDSALYFCASSGGWVDTDTQYFGPGTRLTVL.

The V and J genes are TRBV18 and TRBJ2-5; 13 nucleotides match TRBD2. V was clipped by 0 bases and J by 5 bases; unmatched bases: 6. This CDR3 is 17 amino acids long. Germline V lookup: CDR1 KGHSH, CDR2 LQKENI. The CDR3 is CASSPPRTSGGGETQYF. The CDR3 DNA reads TGTGCCAGCTCACCACCACGGACTAGCGGGGGCGGGGAGACCCAGTACTTC.

The chain joins TRBV7-8 to TRBJ2-3; 8 positions agree with TRBD2. The CDR3 sequence is 15 residues long. Germline CDR1 SGHVS, CDR2 FQNEAQ. V gave up 0 bases and J gave up 8 bases; unmatched junction bases: 7. As DNA, the CDR3 is TGTGCCAGCAGCTTAGCGGGTTTGCGGGGGGCTACGCAGTATTTT. Its translation: CASSLAGLRGATQYF.

The V gene is TRBV7-9, the J gene TRBJ2-3; no definite D call. This CDR3 comprises 16 residues. V lost 6 bases, J lost 3 bases, and 19 bases lay in between. Germline lookup yields CDR1 SEHNR and CDR2 FQNEAQ (reference sequence). CDR3 nucleotides: TGTGCCAGCAGTCCCGGAGTGGCAGCAATAACAGATACGCAGTATTTT. Translating gives CASSPGVAAITDTQYF.

This clone was seen just once. V usage is TRBV6-5 and J usage is TRBJ1-2; D unresolved. Germline V gives CDR1 MNHEY, CDR2 SVGAGI. The V end lost 6 bases, the J end lost 4 bases, and 18 bases lay between the germline ends. The CDR3 consists of 15 residues. CDR3: CASSPARRSLYGYTF. In DNA form, the CDR3 reads TGTGCCAGCAGCCCCGCGCGGCGGAGTCTCTATGGCTACACCTTC.

The chain has TRBV5-4 and TRBJ2-7, with D perhaps TRBD2 (6 bases). The CDR3 contains 13 residues. V was pared by 0 bases and J by 7 bases, with 11 bases between. The germline V gene encodes CDR1 SGHNT and CDR2 YYREEE (reference sequence). In nucleotides, the CDR3 is TGTGCCAGCAGCTTGGCCGGGGGTCATGAGCAGTACTTC. Residues: CASSLAGGHEQYF.

CDR3 loop: CASRRLHRDSKNSPLHF. CDR3 nucleotide sequence: TGTGCCAGCAGACGCCTTCACCGGGACAGTAAGAATTCACCCCTCCACTTT. The rearrangement links TRBV27 to TRBJ1-6, with 7 positions matching TRBD1. Germline CDR1 is MNHEY and CDR2 is SMNVEV (reference sequence). This CDR3 comprises 17 residues. V lost 6 bases to trimming and J lost 7 bases; unmatched junction nucleotides: 15.

This rearrangement joins TRBV18 to TRBJ1-1, with TRBD1 identical over 7 bases. The CDR3 runs to 16 residues. CDR1 and CDR2 from the germline V gene are KGHSH and LQKENI. The V segment lost 3 bases and the J segment 2 bases; nucleotides outside the gene matches: 9. The CDR3 DNA reads as TGTGCCAGCTCACCTTATTGGGGGACAGTTAACACTGAAGCTTTCTTT. Amino acids: CASSPYWGTVNTEAFF. The variable domain in full, completed from reference TRBV18 and TRBJ1-1, reads NAGVMQNPRHLVRRRGQEARLRCSPMKGHSHVYWYRQLPEEGLKFMVYLQKENIIDESGMPKERFSAEFPKEGPSILRIQQVVRGDSAAYFCASSPYWGTVNTEAFFGQGTRLTVV.

The V gene is TRBV28, the J gene TRBJ1-2; 7 bases are shared with TRBD1. Trimming took 2 bases from V and 4 from J; bases not matched to a gene: 7. This CDR3 comprises 15 residues. Germline V gene data show CDR1 as MDHEN and CDR2 as SYDVKM. This chain's CDR3 is CASSLRGRFFYGYTF. Written as DNA, the CDR3 is TGTGCCAGCAGTTTAAGGGGGCGCTTCTTCTATGGCTACACCTTC.

This sequence joins TRBV7-9 and TRBJ1-3, with 12 bases identical to TRBD1. Looked up from germline, CDR1 is SEHNR and CDR2 is FQNEAQ (reference sequence). The ends lost 5 bases at V and 4 bases at J; junction bases unmatched: 15. The CDR3 is made up of 19 amino acids. The chain's CDR3 is CASSPLRDRGRQVGNTIYF. The CDR3 nucleotides read TGTGCCAGCAGCCCCCTCCGGGACAGGGGGCGTCAGGTGGGAAACACCATATATTTT.

The chain employs TRBV19 and TRBJ2-7; TRBD1 agrees at 8 bases. CDR1 and CDR2 (germline): LNHDA, SQIVND (reference sequence). With V trimmed by 5 bases and J by 2 bases, 11 bases remained unmatched. This CDR3 is built from 16 residues. CDR3 DNA sequence: TGTGCCAGTAGTCCGGGGTCAAGGACAGGGACCTACGAGCAGTACTTC. Its translation: CASSPGSRTGTYEQYF.

This clone was counted a few times. This sequence joins TRBV21-1 and TRBJ1-3; the table names TRBD1, a call not compared with the DNA. TRBV21-1 is described as a pseudogene. This CDR3 is built from 16 residues. As DNA, the CDR3 is TGTGCCAGCAGCAAACCGGCCAGGGGCTCTGGAAACACCATATATTTT. It translates to CASSKPARGSGNTIYF.

This CDR3 reads CASSLAPGHRTDTQYF. CDR3 DNA sequence: TGTGCCAGCAGTTTAGCTCCGGGTCACCGGACAGATACGCAGTATTTT. V usage is TRBV27 and J usage is TRBJ2-3; no clear D gene. V shed 2 bases and J shed 3 bases, with 15 bases lying between them. The CDR3 runs to 16 residues. The germline gives CDR1 MNHEY, CDR2 SMNVEV (reference sequence).

This clone was recorded once. This chain links TRBV29-1 with TRBJ2-1; 8 nucleotides align to TRBD2. J lost 1 base, V lost 7 bases, and 3 bases had no gene match. Germline CDR1 reads SQVTM; CDR2 reads ANQGSEA. This CDR3 has 13 residues. In DNA form, the CDR3 reads TGCAGCGGCACTAGCGGTTCCTACAATGAGCAGTTCTTC. As protein: CSGTSGSYNEQFF.

The rearrangement links TRBV2 to TRBJ1-6; TRBD1 might be the D (5 bases). Trimming took 3 bases from V and 9 from J, leaving 15 bases between them. CDR3 length: 15 residues. Germline V gene sequence: CDR1 SNHLY, CDR2 FYNNEI. The CDR3 region is CASSEFGQGSSPLHF. DNA of the CDR3: TGTGCCAGCAGTGAGTTTGGGCAGGGATCTTCACCCCTCCACTTT.

This chain links TRBV6-5 with TRBJ1-4; D unclear. This CDR3 is built from 16 residues. CDR1 and CDR2 (germline): MNHEY, SVGAGI. Trimming took off 3 bases at V and 1 base at J, with 12 bases between the two ends. The CDR3 nucleotides read TGTGCCAGCAGTTATCGGGGAGGCTTAACTAATGAAAAACTGTTTTTT. Amino acids: CASSYRGGLTNEKLFF.

The V and J genes are TRBV2 and TRBJ1-1, with D maybe TRBD1 (5 bases). CDR3 length: 13 amino acids. The V end lost 4 bases, the J end lost 8 bases, and 14 bases lay between the germline ends. Germline CDR1 is SNHLY and CDR2 is FYNNEI. Written as DNA, the CDR3 is TGTGCCAGCAGTGTCGGGCAGGGAAGGGAAGCTTTCTTT. It specifies CASSVGQGREAFF.

This sequence joins TRBV24-1 and TRBJ2-2; the match to TRBD1 covers 9 bases. The germline gives CDR1 KGHDR, CDR2 SFDVKD. The CDR3 extends over 13 amino acids. Trimming removed 8 bases from V and 5 bases from J; junction bases left unmatched: 2. CDR3 nucleotide sequence: TGTGCCACCAACAGGGGGCAGACCGGGGAGCTGTTTTTT. Amino acid sequence: CATNRGQTGELFF.

The chain has TRBV28 and TRBJ1-3, with TRBD1 matching over 8 bases. The CDR3 runs to 15 residues. The ends lost 4 bases at V and 4 bases at J; junction bases unmatched: 6. CDR1 and CDR2 (germline): MDHEN, SYDVKM. Here the CDR3 DNA reads TGTGCCAGCAGTTCCACAGGGGACAGGGGAAACACCATATATTTT. Residues: CASSSTGDRGNTIYF.

The rearrangement joins TRBV4-1 to TRBJ2-5; D is undetermined. Trimming took off 2 bases at V and 1 base at J, with 8 bases between the two ends. The V gene's germline CDR1 is MGHRA and CDR2 YSYEKL. The CDR3 sequence is 14 residues long. CDR3 in amino acids: CASSQLQLQETQYF. DNA of the CDR3: TGCGCCAGCAGCCAATTACAGCTCCAAGAGACCCAGTACTTC.